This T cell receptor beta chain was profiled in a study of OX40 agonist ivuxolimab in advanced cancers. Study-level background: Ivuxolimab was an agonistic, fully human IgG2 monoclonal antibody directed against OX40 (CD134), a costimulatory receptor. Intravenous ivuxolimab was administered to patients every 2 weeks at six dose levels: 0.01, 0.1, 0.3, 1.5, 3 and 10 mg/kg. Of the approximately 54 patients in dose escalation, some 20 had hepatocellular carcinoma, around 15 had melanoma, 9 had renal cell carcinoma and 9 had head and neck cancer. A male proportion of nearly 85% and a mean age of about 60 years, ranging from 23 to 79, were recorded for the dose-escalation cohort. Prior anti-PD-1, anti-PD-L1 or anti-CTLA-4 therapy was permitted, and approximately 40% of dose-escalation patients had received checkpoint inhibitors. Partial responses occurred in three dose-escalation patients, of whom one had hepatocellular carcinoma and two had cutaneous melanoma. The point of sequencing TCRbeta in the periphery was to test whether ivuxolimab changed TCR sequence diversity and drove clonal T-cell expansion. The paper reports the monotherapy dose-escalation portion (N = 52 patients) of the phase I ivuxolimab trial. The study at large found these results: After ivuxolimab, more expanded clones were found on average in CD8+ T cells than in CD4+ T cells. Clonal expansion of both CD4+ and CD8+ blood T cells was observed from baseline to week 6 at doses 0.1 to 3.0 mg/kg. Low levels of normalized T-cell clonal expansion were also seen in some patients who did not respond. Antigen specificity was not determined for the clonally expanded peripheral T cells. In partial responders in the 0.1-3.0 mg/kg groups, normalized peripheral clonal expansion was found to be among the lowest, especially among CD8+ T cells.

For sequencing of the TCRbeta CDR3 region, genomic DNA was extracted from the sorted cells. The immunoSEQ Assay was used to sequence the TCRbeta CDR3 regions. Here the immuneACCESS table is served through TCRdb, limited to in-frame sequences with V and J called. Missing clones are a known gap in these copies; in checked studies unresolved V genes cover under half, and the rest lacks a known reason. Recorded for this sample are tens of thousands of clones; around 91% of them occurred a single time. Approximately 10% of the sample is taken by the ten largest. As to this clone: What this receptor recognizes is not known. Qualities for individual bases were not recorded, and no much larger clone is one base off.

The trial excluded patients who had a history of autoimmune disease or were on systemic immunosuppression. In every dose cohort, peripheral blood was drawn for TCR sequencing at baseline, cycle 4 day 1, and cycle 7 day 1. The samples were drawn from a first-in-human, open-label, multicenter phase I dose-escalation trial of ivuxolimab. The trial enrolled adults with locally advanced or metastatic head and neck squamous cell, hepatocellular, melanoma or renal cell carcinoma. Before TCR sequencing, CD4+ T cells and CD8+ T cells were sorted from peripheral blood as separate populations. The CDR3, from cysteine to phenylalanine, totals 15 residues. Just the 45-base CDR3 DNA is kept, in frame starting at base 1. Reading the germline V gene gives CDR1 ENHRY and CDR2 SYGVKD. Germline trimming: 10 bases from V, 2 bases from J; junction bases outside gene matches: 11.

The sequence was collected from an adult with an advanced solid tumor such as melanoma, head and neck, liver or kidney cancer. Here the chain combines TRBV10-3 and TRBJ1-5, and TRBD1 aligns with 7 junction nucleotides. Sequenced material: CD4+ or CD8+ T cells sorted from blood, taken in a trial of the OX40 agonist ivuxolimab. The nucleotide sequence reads TGTGCCACACAGGGAGGGGGCGAGGGCAATCAGCCCCAGCATTTT. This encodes CATQGGGEGNQPQHF.